Detailed here is one TCR beta chain. The clone's antigen remains unknown. Per-nucleotide qualities are absent, and no much larger clonotype sits a single base away. Naive CD4 T cells, defined as CD45RO-negative and CD62L-positive, were isolated from PBMCs by fluorescence-activated cell sorting. Approximately 50 ml of fresh peripheral blood was collected from each donor, and PBMCs were isolated by Ficoll density centrifugation. Cell sorting was carried out on a FACSAria III instrument, and a purity above 95% was achieved for all samples. This specimen belongs to a study of human versus mouse CDR3 diversity and MHC coevolution (TCRdb year 2017). As for the study more broadly: According to reports, the immunoSEQ assay detects one in 200,000 T cells and minimizes multiplex PCR amplification bias. Across mouse and human samples, each sample had between about 0.6 x 10^7 and 1.6 x 10^7 valid reads. The human cohort comprised three healthy volunteer blood donors, one aged 30 to 40, one aged 40 to 50 and one aged 60 to 70 at collection. Human naive CD4 T cell repertoires served as a reference for TCR selection on multiple MHC II alleles, compared against human-TCR-locus transgenic mice with single MHC II.

The QIAGEN blood and tissue kit was used to extract genomic DNA from sorted cells, and the DNA was quantified on a NanoDrop 1000. Deep sequencing and quantification of TCR alpha and beta chains were performed on the immunoSEQ platform by multiplex PCR of genomic DNA. Turning to the authors' computational methods: TCR sequences were annotated using IMGT gene and region definitions. Out-of-frame rearrangements served as a stand-in for the preselection repertoire and were compared with in-frame clonotypes. The iCHAO1 estimator supplied with the immunoSEQ platform was used to estimate repertoire size. A Gini index, which is based on the Lorenz curve, was applied to in-frame amino acid clonotypes to measure clonal inequality. The intersect function in the R package tcR was used to count shared clonotypes, while the Jaccard index served to score similarity. Principal component analysis of V, J and V-J usage frequencies was run with the R prcomp function without normalization. TCRdb carries this immuneACCESS record with in-frame sequences only. Its versions omit some clonotypes, under half of them owing to an unresolved V gene in the studies checked, with the rest unexplained. The D gene and trimming were derived from the DNA, and the V and J assignments and clone size from that table. Recorded for this sample are about 77,000 clones; approximately 90% of them occurred a single time. The top ten constitute less than 0.19% of the sample.

Results and caveats for the whole study, not just this receptor: Because human T cells were selected on six or seven MHC II alleles, repertoire diversity was not considered directly comparable between humans and mice. The largest TCR beta repertoire, 1.5 million to 2 million clonotypes, was estimated by iCHAO1 for humans, a finding likely attributable to selection by multiple MHC II molecules. Among all compared groups, most of the three human donors had the lowest clonal inequality scores. On average, humans had more CDR3 deletions and insertions than mice did, pointing to greater exonuclease and TdT activity.

Per the germline V gene (reference sequence), SGHKS is the CDR1 and YYEKEE is the CDR2. V trim: 0 bases; J trim: 4 bases; unmatched bases: 3. Reading from cysteine to phenylalanine, the CDR3 counts 14 amino acids. Only the CDR3 DNA is retained, 42 bases long and in frame from the first base. The sequence was collected from a person aged 30-69 years in good health. The chain links TRBV5-5 with TRBJ2-7, and 8 junction bases match TRBD2. Sequencing was performed on naive CD4+ T cells from blood. Interpreted using the paper, the cell subset or site label stands for: CD45RO-negative CD62L-positive naive CD4 T cells. The DNA reads as follows: TGTGCCAGCAGCTTGGCGGGGGGGCCTTACGAGCAGTACTTC. It translates to CASSLAGGPYEQYF.